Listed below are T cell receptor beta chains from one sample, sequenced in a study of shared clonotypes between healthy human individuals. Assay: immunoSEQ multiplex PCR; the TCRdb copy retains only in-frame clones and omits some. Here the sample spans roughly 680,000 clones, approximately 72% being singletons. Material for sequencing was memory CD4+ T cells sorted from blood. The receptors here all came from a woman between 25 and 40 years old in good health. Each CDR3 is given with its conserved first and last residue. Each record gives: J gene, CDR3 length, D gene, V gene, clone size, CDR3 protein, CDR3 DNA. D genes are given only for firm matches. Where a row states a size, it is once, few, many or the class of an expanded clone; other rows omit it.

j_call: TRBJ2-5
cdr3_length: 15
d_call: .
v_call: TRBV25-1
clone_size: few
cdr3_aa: CASSESRGWQETQYF
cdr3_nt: TGTGCCAGCAGTGAATCTCGAGGGTGGCAAGAGACCCAGTACTTC

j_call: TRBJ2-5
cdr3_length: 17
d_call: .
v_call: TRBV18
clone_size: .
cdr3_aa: CASVGATSPRRRETQYF
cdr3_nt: TGTGCCAGCGTGGGGGCGACTAGCCCGAGGAGACGAGAGACCCAGTACTTC

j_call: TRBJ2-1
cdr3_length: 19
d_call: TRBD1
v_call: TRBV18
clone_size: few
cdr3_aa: CASSPRPGQGISSYNEQFF
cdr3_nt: TGTGCCAGCTCACCACGGCCGGGACAGGGGATAAGCTCCTACAATGAGCAGTTCTTC

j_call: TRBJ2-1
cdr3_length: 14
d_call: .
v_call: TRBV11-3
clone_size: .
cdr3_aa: CASSLGLTGNEQFF
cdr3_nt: TGTGCCAGCAGCTTAGGTCTTACAGGGAACGAGCAGTTCTTC

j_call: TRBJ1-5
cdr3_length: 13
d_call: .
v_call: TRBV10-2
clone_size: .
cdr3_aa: CASSGQEVQPQHF
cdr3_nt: TGCGCCAGCAGCGGCCAGGAGGTACAGCCCCAGCATTTT

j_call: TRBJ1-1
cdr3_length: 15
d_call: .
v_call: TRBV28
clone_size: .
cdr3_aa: CASLSPVAVNTEAFF
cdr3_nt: TGTGCCAGCCTCTCGCCCGTCGCCGTCAACACTGAAGCTTTCTTT

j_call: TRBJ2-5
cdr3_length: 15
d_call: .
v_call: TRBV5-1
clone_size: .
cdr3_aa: CATRSQPSQQETQYF
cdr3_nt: TGCGCCACAAGATCCCAACCTTCCCAACAGGAGACCCAGTACTTC

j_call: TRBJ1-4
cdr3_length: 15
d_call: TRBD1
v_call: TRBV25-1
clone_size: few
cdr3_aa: CASSEGTDISGKLFF
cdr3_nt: TGTGCCAGCAGTGAAGGGACAGATATCTCCGGAAAACTGTTTTTT

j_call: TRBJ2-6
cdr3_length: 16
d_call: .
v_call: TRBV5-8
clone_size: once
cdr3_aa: CASSSYRRSGANVLTF
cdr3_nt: TGTGCCAGCAGCTCATACAGGCGCTCTGGGGCCAACGTCCTGACTTTC

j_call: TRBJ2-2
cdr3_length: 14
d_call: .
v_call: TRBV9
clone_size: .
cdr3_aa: CASSVLPNTGELFF
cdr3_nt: TGTGCCAGCAGCGTCTTACCGAACACCGGGGAGCTGTTTTTT